This T cell receptor beta chain was sequenced for a study of vaccination and CD4 T cells after COVID-19. Study-level information: The cells were exposed to overlapping spike peptides originating from SARS-CoV-2, HCoV-NL63, HCoV-OC43 and HCoV-229E for stimulation.

On this clonotype: Its specificity is not known.

The length of the CDR3 is 15 residues. Unmatched junction bases numbered 8, after V lost 5 bases and J lost 4 bases. The treatment was: roughly ten-day PBMC culture with coronavirus spike peptide pools or control peptides (ViraFEST assay). ViraFEST used peptide pools to expand antigen-specific T cells and subsequently sequenced their TCRs. Sequencing of DNA taken from cultured CD4+ T cells relied on the Oncomine TCR Beta short-read assay. The authors extracted genomic DNA from cultured CD4+ T cells. TCRdb passed the PCR reads through MiXCR, listing each CDR3 protein once. This sample has some 17,000 distinct CDR3 sequences, with approximately 60% found just once.

The sequence came from a human donor who had recovered from COVID-19. The sequencing used CD4+ T cells from blood, cultured in vitro, collected after SARS-CoV-2 vaccination. The chain carries TRBV12-3 or TRBV12-4 and TRBJ1-2; 9 bases fit TRBD1. Here the CDR3 reads CASSGRMGQGYGYTF. The CDR3 nucleotides are TGTGCCAGCAGTGGCCGGATGGGACAGGGCTATGGCTACACCTTC.